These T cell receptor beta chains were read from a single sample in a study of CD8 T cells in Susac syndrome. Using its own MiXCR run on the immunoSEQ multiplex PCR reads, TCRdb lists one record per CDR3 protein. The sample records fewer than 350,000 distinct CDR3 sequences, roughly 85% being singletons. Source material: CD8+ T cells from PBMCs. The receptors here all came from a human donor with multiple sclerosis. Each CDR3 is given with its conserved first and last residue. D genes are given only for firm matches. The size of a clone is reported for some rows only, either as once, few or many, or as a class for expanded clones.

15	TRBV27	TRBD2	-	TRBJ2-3	CASSLKREGRDTQYF	TGTGCCAGCAGTTTGAAGCGGGAGGGTCGAGATACGCAGTATTTT
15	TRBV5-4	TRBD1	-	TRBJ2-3	CASRLEGQSTDTQYF	TGTGCCAGCAGGTTAGAGGGACAGTCCACAGATACGCAGTATTTT
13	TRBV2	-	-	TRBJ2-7	CASSEHGSYEQYF	TGTGCCAGCAGTGAACACGGTTCCTACGAGCAGTACTTC
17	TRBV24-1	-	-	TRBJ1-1	CATSDTDSGGYPTEAFF	TGTGCCACCAGTGATACCGACAGCGGGGGCTACCCCACTGAAGCTTTCTTT
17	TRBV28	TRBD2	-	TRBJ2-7	CASSFGTSGRSSYEQYF	TGTGCCAGCAGCTTCGGGACTAGCGGGAGGAGCTCCTACGAGCAGTACTTC
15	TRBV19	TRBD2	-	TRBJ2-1	CASSTTSGIYNEQFF	TGTGCCAGTAGTACAACTAGCGGGATCTACAATGAGCAGTTCTTC
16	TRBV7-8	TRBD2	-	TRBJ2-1	CASSLGLAGETREQFF	TGTGCCAGCAGCTTGGGACTAGCGGGCGAGACACGTGAGCAGTTCTTC
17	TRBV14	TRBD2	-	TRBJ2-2	CASSVRLAGSNTGELFF	TGTGCCAGCAGCGTAAGACTAGCGGGGTCGAACACCGGGGAGCTGTTTTTT
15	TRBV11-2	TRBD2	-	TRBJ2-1	CASSWGLAGKGVQFF	TGTGCCAGCAGCTGGGGACTAGCGGGAAAAGGGGTGCAGTTCTTC
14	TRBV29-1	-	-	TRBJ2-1	CSVEGWQGNTEQFF	TGCAGCGTTGAGGGTTGGCAGGGAAATACTGAGCAGTTCTTC
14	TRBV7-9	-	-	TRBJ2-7	CASSLPSRVYEQYF	TGTGCCAGCAGCTTACCCAGCCGGGTTTACGAGCAGTACTTC
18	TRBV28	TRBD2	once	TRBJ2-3	CASSSSRGGRALTDTQYF	TGTGCCAGCAGTTCCTCCCGGGGCGGGAGGGCCCTAACAGATACGCAGTATTTT
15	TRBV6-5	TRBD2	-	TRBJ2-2	CASSHRASGFGELFF	TGTGCCAGCAGCCATCGAGCTAGCGGATTCGGGGAGCTGTTTTTT
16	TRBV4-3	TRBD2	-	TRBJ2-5	CASSPRLAGDRETQYF	TGCGCCAGCAGCCCGCGGCTAGCGGGAGATAGGGAGACCCAGTACTTC
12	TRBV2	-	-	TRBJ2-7	CASVGGAYEQYF	TGTGCCAGCGTGGGGGGCGCCTACGAGCAGTACTTC
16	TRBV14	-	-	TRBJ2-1	CASSQDFSGLNNEQFF	TGTGCCAGCAGCCAAGATTTCAGCGGCCTTAACAATGAGCAGTTCTTC
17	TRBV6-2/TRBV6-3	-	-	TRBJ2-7	CASSSIYVLKGFYEQYF	TGTGCCAGCAGTTCTATCTACGTACTCAAGGGTTTCTACGAGCAGTACTTC
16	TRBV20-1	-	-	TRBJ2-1	CSARDRDGSSYNEQFF	TGCAGTGCTAGAGATCGGGACGGGAGCTCCTACAATGAGCAGTTCTTC
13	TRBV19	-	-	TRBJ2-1	CASRGGGGYEQFF	TGTGCCAGTAGAGGAGGGGGGGGTTATGAGCAGTTCTTC
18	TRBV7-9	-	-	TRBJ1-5	CASSLSYIGGPGNQPQHF	TGTGCCAGTAGCTTAAGCTACATCGGGGGGCCGGGCAATCAGCCCCAGCATTTT
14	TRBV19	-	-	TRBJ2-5	CASSTPDTQETQYF	TGTGCCAGTAGTACTCCGGACACACAAGAGACCCAGTACTTC
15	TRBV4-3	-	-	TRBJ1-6	CASSQLDNDNSPLHF	TGCGCCAGCAGCCAGCTAGACAACGATAATTCACCCCTCCACTTT
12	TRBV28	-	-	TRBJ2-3	CASSPPADTQYF	TGTGCCAGCAGTCCGCCCGCGGATACGCAGTATTTT
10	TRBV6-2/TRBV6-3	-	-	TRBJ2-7	CASGGNEQYF	TGTGCCAGCGGAGGGAACGAGCAGTACTTC
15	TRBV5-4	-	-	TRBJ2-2	CASSLGQLNTGELFF	TGTGCCAGCAGCTTGGGTCAATTGAACACCGGGGAGCTGTTTTTT
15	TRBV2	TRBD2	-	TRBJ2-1	CASTEGTSGYNEQFF	TGTGCCAGCACCGAGGGGACTAGCGGCTACAATGAGCAGTTCTTC
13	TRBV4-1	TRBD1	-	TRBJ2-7	CASSQGQFYEQYF	TGCGCCAGCAGCCAGGGACAGTTTTACGAGCAGTACTTC
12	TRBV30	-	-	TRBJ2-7	CAWSVGLYEQYF	TGTGCCTGGAGTGTGGGACTCTACGAGCAGTACTTC
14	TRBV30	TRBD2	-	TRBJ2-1	CAWDREGSYNEQFF	TGTGCCTGGGATCGGGAGGGGTCCTACAATGAGCAGTTCTTC
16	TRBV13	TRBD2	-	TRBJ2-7	CASSLQMGLAGAGQYF	TGTGCCAGCAGCTTACAAATGGGACTAGCGGGAGCGGGGCAGTACTTC
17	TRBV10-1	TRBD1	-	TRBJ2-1	CASSVGVGTVDYNEQFF	TGCGCCAGCAGTGTGGGAGTTGGGACAGTAGACTACAATGAGCAGTTCTTC
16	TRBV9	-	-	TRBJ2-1	CASSVGAAISYNEQFF	TGTGCCAGCAGCGTAGGGGCGGCCATCTCCTACAATGAGCAGTTCTTC
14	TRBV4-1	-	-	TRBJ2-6	CASSPRAGANVLTF	TGCGCCAGCAGCCCGAGGGCGGGGGCCAACGTCCTGACTTTC
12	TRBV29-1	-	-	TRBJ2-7	CSVEGQNYEQYF	TGCAGCGTTGAAGGACAGAATTACGAGCAGTACTTC
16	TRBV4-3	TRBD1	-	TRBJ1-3	CASSHPSGGIGNTIYF	TGCGCCAGCAGCCATCCCTCAGGGGGAATCGGAAACACCATATATTTT
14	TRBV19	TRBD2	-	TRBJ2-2	CASSSRLATGELFF	TGTGCCAGTAGTTCCCGACTAGCAACCGGGGAGCTGTTTTTT
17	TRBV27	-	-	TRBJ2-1	CASSLLQVLAGDNEQFF	TGTGCCAGCAGTCTCCTACAAGTACTAGCCGGGGACAATGAGCAGTTCTTC
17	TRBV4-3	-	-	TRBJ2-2	CASSQDPTEFNTGELFF	TGCGCCAGCAGCCAAGACCCGACTGAGTTCAACACCGGGGAGCTGTTTTTT
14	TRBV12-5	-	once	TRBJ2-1	CASGSAGGVNEQFF	TGTGCTAGTGGTTCCGCTGGGGGAGTAAATGAGCAGTTCTTC
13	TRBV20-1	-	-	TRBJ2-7	CSDTTGDSYEQYF	TGCAGTGACACGACAGGAGACTCCTACGAGCAGTACTTC
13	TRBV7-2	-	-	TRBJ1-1	CASSLGLGIEAFF	TGTGCCAGCAGCTTAGGTCTGGGAATCGAGGCTTTCTTT
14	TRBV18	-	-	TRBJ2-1	CASSLIPPWNEQFF	TGTGCCAGCTCACTCATCCCCCCCTGGAATGAGCAGTTCTTC
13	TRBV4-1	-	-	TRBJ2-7	CASSLAADYEQYF	TGCGCCAGCAGCCTAGCGGCCGACTACGAGCAGTACTTC
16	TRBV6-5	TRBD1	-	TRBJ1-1	CASSYALQGRHTEAFF	TGTGCCAGCAGTTACGCCCTACAGGGGAGGCACACTGAAGCTTTCTTT
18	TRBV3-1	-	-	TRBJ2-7	CASSQDRAFSFRSYEQYF	TGTGCCAGCAGCCAGGATAGGGCGTTCTCCTTCCGCTCCTACGAGCAGTACTTC
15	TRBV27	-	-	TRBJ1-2	CASRQGSWPNYGYTF	TGTGCCAGCAGGCAGGGATCCTGGCCTAACTATGGCTACACCTTC
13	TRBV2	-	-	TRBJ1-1	CASSEPVNTEAFF	TGTGCCAGCAGTGAACCGGTGAACACTGAAGCTTTCTTT
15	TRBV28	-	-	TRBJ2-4	CASSQVLGSINIQYF	TGTGCCAGCAGCCAAGTCCTGGGCAGTATTAACATTCAGTACTTC